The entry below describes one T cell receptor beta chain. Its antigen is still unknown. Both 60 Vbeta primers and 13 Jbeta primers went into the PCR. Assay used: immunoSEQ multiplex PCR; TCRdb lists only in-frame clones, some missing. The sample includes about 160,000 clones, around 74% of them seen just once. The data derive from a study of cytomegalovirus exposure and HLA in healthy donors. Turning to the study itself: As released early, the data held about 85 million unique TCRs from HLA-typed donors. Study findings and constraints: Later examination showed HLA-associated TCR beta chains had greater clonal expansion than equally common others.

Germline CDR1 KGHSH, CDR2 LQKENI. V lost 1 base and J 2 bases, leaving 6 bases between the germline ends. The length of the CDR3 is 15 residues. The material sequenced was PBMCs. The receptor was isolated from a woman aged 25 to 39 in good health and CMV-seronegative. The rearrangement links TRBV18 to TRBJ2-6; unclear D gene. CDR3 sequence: CASSPLTTGANVLTF. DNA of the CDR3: TGTGCCAGCTCACCACTCACAACTGGGGCCAACGTCCTGACTTTC.